Below, 27 T cell receptor beta chains from the same sample are listed, as sequenced in a study of T cell responses to AZD1222 COVID-19 vaccine. Data came from immunoSEQ multiplex PCR; TCRdb stores just in-frame clones and leaves some out. The sample consists of 130,000 to 150,000 clones, approximately 90% of them appearing once. This sample comprised peripheral blood, obtained on day 0 of MenACWY control vaccination. The receptor set was obtained from an adult in good health.

The chain carries TRBV10-2 and TRBJ1-6; D possibly corresponds to TRBD1 (6 bases). Germline loops: CDR1 WSHSY, CDR2 SAAADI. There are 16 residues in the CDR3. With 1 base removed from V and 7 bases from J, the gap between germline ends came to 14 bases. The CDR3 region has the DNA TGCGCCAGCAGTGAGTTCTCAGGGGTGAACAATTCACCCCTCCACTTT. This sequence encodes CASSEFSGVNNSPLHF.

The chain is built from TRBV6-5 and TRBJ2-7; 7 bases are a match to TRBD2. CDR3 length: 15 residues. After removal of 0 bases from V and 5 bases from J, the junction contained 7 bases not matched to a gene. Germline CDR1 is MNHEY and CDR2 is SVGAGI. The CDR3: CASSYSMWRENEQYF. CDR3 bases: TGTGCCAGCAGTTACTCGATGTGGCGGGAGAACGAGCAGTACTTC.

The rearrangement joins TRBV6-5 to TRBJ2-7; no clear D. Germline CDR1 MNHEY, CDR2 SVGAGI. Trimming left V 6 bases short and J 6 bases short, with 9 bases between. CDR3 length equals 11 residues. CDR3 nucleotide sequence: TGTGCCAGCAGAACACCCGGCGAGCAGTACTTC. Its protein product is CASRTPGEQYF.

This rearrangement joins TRBV21-1 to TRBJ1-1. TRBV21-1 is flagged as a pseudogene. The CDR3 spans 15 residues. CDR3 sequence reads: CASLRARGGNTEAFF. CDR3 sequence (DNA): TGTGCCAGCCTTAGGGCAAGGGGGGGGAACACTGAAGCTTTCTTT.

The table lists this clone with a count of one. The genes are TRBV6-5 and TRBJ2-1, with D maybe TRBD2 (5 bases). The V gene's germline CDR1 is MNHEY and CDR2 SVGAGI. Trimming removed 4 bases at V and 0 bases at J, with 13 bases between. This CDR3 has 16 residues. This chain's CDR3 is CASSLGLGSSYNEQFF. The CDR3 region has the DNA TGTGCCAGCAGTTTAGGACTGGGAAGCTCCTACAATGAGCAGTTCTTC.

The chain recombines TRBV9 with TRBJ1-1, with D unclear. V was trimmed by 3 bases and J by 1 base, leaving 7 bases between them. Germline CDR1 reads SGDLS; CDR2 reads YYNGEE. The CDR3 is 13 residues long. In DNA form, the CDR3 reads TGTGCCAGCAGCGCCCTAGGGAACACTGAAGCTTTCTTT. It specifies CASSALGNTEAFF.

This chain links TRBV29-1 with TRBJ1-1, with a tentative D call TRBD1 (5 bases). Germline V CDR1 and CDR2: SQVTM, ANQGSEA. This CDR3 region has 14 residues. The germline V and J ends were trimmed by 6 bases and 0 bases, with 14 bases remaining between them. The CDR3 loop is CSVVRGGMNTEAFF. CDR3 in DNA: TGCAGCGTCGTTAGGGGCGGGATGAACACTGAAGCTTTCTTT.

V and J are TRBV27 and TRBJ2-2; D may be TRBD2 (6 bases). This CDR3 is built from 15 residues. Germline loops: CDR1 MNHEY, CDR2 SMNVEV (reference sequence). Trimming removed 2 bases from V and 4 bases from J, with 11 bases in between. CDR3 DNA sequence: TGTGCCAGCAGTTTACAGGCGGGAACCACCGGGGAGCTGTTTTTT. Protein sequence: CASSLQAGTTGELFF.

V usage is TRBV6-5 and J usage is TRBJ1-2; no reliable D call. Germline values: CDR1 MNHEY, CDR2 SVGAGI. Trimming stripped 10 bases from V and 7 bases from J, with 13 bases between. This CDR3 contains 11 residues. The CDR3, as DNA: TGTGCCACCACCGGGTCAAGTGGCTACACCTTC. As protein: CATTGSSGYTF.

The chain uses TRBV2 and TRBJ1-3; tentatively, D is TRBD1 (5 bases). The germline V and J ends were trimmed by 8 bases and 0 bases, with 14 bases remaining between them. Germline CDR1 SNHLY, CDR2 FYNNEI. The CDR3 is 15 amino acids. CDR3 DNA: TGTGCCAGCGGGAGGGGCGTACTCTCTGGAAACACCATATATTTT. This translates into CASGRGVLSGNTIYF.

This chain uses TRBV14 with TRBJ2-3, with 8 bases fitting TRBD1. The CDR3 is 11 residues long. With 3 bases clipped from V and 13 bases from J, the junction kept 3 bases outside the gene matches. The germline V gene encodes CDR1 SGHDN and CDR2 FVKESK. Here the CDR3 reads CASSQDRVEYF. DNA of the CDR3: TGTGCCAGCAGCCAGGACAGGGTTGAGTATTTT.

The rearrangement links TRBV28 to TRBJ1-2, with 7 bases that match TRBD1. The V gene's germline CDR1 is MDHEN and CDR2 SYDVKM. J lost 3 bases, V lost 6 bases, and 10 bases had no gene match. The CDR3 spans 15 residues. The CDR3 coding sequence is TGTGCCAGCAGCCCACCCGGGACAGCCCACTATGGCTACACCTTC. Its protein is CASSPPGTAHYGYTF.

The chain joins TRBV5-8 to TRBJ1-5; maybe TRBD1 (5 bases). V was cut by 2 bases and J by 5 bases, with 11 bases left in between. The germline CDR1 and CDR2 sequences are SGHTS and YDEGEE. CDR3 length: 14 amino acids. CDR3 loop: CASSFGGEDQPQHF. CDR3 coding DNA: TGTGCCAGCAGCTTTGGGGGTGAGGATCAGCCCCAGCATTTT.

The gene calls are TRBV5-3 and TRBJ1-1; 8 positions match TRBD1. TRBV5-3 qualifies as an ORF whose function is uncertain. Trimming removed 4 bases from V and 1 base from J; junction bases left unmatched: 12. CDR3 length: 17 residues. CDR3 loop: CARSPGSCRGPNTEAFF. The CDR3 DNA sequence: TGTGCCAGAAGCCCCGGGTCATGCAGGGGGCCGAACACTGAAGCTTTCTTT.

In its sample, this clone was seen once. The chain employs TRBV20-1 and TRBJ1-2, with no clear D. Germline lookup yields CDR1 DFQATT and CDR2 SNEGSKA (reference sequence). Trimming removed 1 base from V and 6 bases from J, with 6 bases in between. The length of the CDR3 is 11 residues. CDR3: CSARALDGYTF. The CDR3 bases are TGCAGTGCTAGAGCTCTGGATGGCTACACCTTC.

The rearrangement uses TRBV3-1 (or the pseudogene TRBV3-2) and TRBJ2-1; TRBD1 or TRBD2 may be the D gene (5 bases each). CDR1 is LGHDT and CDR2 is YNNKEL in the germline V gene (reference sequence). Trimming left V 1 base short and J 7 bases short, with 8 bases between. The CDR3 has 13 amino acids. CDR3 residues: CASSQVGGNEQFF. CDR3 in DNA: TGTGCCAGCAGCCAAGTTGGGGGAAATGAGCAGTTCTTC.

The rearrangement links TRBV25-1 to TRBJ1-1; D is uncertain. Deletions cut 5 bases from V and 1 base from J, with 11 bases between. The germline V gene has CDR1 MGHDK and CDR2 SYGVNS. The CDR3 runs 14 residues. The CDR3 sequence: CASSWHSKNTEAFF. CDR3 bases: TGTGCCAGCAGTTGGCACAGCAAGAACACTGAAGCTTTCTTT.

CDR3 DNA: TGTGCCAGCAGCTTATCATCGAGGATTACCTACAATGAGCAGTTCTTC. The encoded protein is CASSLSSRITYNEQFF. The rearrangement uses TRBV7-9 and TRBJ2-1; D is undetermined. V lost 2 bases to trimming and J lost 2 bases, with 13 bases between them. Per germline, CDR1 SEHNR and CDR2 FQNEAQ (reference sequence). The CDR3 length is 16 residues.

The chain is built from TRBV3-1 (or the pseudogene TRBV3-2) and TRBJ2-5, with TRBD1 matching over 9 bases. Germline assignment: CDR1 LGHDT and CDR2 YNNKEL (reference sequence). The CDR3 runs 16 residues. Trimming at V came to 1 base and at J to 0 bases, leaving 3 bases not matched to a gene. The DNA for the CDR3 is TGTGCCAGCAGCCAAGGGGACAGGGAGTACCAAGAGACCCAGTACTTC. This translates into CASSQGDREYQETQYF.

The rearrangement uses TRBV2 and TRBJ1-5; no firm D call. The V gene lost 3 bases and the J gene lost 7 bases, with 10 bases spanning the gap. This CDR3 has 13 residues. Germline V CDR1 and CDR2: SNHLY, FYNNEI. The CDR3 sequence: CASSEWVGQPQHF. The CDR3 region has the DNA TGTGCCAGCAGTGAGTGGGTTGGACAGCCCCAGCATTTT.

This clone was seen a single time. The rearrangement joins TRBV25-1 to TRBJ1-4; D call uncertain. The CDR3 loop spans 16 amino acids. Germline V gene data show CDR1 as MGHDK and CDR2 as SYGVNS. Between the trimmed V and J ends, which lost 1 base and 0 bases, there was a span of 9 bases. CDR3 sequence (DNA): TGTGCCAGCAGTGAATTGCGGGCAGCAACTAATGAAAAACTGTTTTTT. Protein sequence: CASSELRAATNEKLFF.

The chain recombines TRBV6-5 with TRBJ2-3, with D unresolved. The germline V gene encodes CDR1 MNHEY and CDR2 SVGAGI. The CDR3 runs 10 residues. V was pared by 8 bases and J by 6 bases, with 6 bases between. The DNA of the CDR3 is TGTGCCAGCGGTTGGGATACGCAGTATTTT. Amino acid sequence: CASGWDTQYF.

Concerning this clone: One end of the junction varies from germline; a read error may be responsible. The V and J genes are TRBV20-1 and TRBJ1-1; D remains ambiguous. CDR3 length: 11 amino acids. The V gene's germline CDR1 is DFQATT and CDR2 SNEGSKA (reference sequence). The DNA of the CDR3 is TGCAGTGCTAGAGATAAAGGGCCTGCTAGCTTT. It translates to CSARDKGPASF.

This chain joins TRBV3-1 (or the pseudogene TRBV3-2) and TRBJ1-6; tentative D call: TRBD1 (5 bases). The length of the CDR3 is 16 residues. Deletions cut 0 bases from V and 0 bases from J, with 6 bases between. From germline, CDR1 is LGHDT and CDR2 YNNKEL (reference sequence). The CDR3 is CASSQDRASYNSPLHF. CDR3 nucleotides: TGTGCCAGCAGCCAAGACAGGGCCTCCTATAATTCACCCCTCCACTTT.

The chain has TRBV24-1 and TRBJ1-2; D not certain. V was trimmed by 1 base and J by 8 bases, leaving 10 bases between them. This CDR3 has 13 amino acids. Germline lookup yields CDR1 KGHDR and CDR2 SFDVKD. This chain's CDR3 is CATSDFTYWGYTF. The CDR3 bases are TGTGCCACCAGTGATTTCACATATTGGGGCTACACCTTC.

V gene TRBV6-1 combines with J gene TRBJ1-5; the D is unclear. The germline V gene encodes CDR1 MNHNS and CDR2 SASEGT. V dropped 1 base and J dropped 0 bases, with 7 bases sitting between them. The CDR3 runs to 15 residues. CDR3 sequence: CASSEGSVSNQPQHF. CDR3 in DNA: TGTGCCAGCAGTGAAGGGTCAGTTAGCAATCAGCCCCAGCATTTT.

This clone has only one observation. This chain joins TRBV19 and TRBJ1-4; no clear D. The CDR3 has 18 residues. Between the trimmed V and J ends, which lost 3 bases and 0 bases, there was a span of 17 bases. The germline gives CDR1 LNHDA, CDR2 SQIVND (reference sequence). The CDR3 loop reads CASSIEGPWDSTNEKLFF. CDR3 sequence (DNA): TGTGCCAGTAGTATTGAGGGTCCGTGGGATTCAACTAATGAAAAACTGTTTTTT.